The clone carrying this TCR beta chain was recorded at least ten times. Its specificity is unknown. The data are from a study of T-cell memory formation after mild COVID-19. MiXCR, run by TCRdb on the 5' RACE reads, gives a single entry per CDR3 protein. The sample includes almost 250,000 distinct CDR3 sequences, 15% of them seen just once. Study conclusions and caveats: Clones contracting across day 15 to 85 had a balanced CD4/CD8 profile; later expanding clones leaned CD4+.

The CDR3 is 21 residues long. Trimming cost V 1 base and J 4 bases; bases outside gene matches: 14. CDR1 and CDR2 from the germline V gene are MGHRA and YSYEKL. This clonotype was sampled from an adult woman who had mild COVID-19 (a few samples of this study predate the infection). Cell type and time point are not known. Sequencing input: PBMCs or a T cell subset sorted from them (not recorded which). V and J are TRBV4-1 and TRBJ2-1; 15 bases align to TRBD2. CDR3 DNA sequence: TGCGCCAGCAGCCAAGCTCGGGGGTGGACTAGCGGGAGGGCCGAGTACAATGAGCAGTTCTTC. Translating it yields CASSQARGWTSGRAEYNEQFF.